What follows are 10 T cell receptor beta chains derived from one specimen sequenced in a study of PD-L1 blockade in urothelial cancer. Data came from immunoSEQ multiplex PCR; TCRdb stores just in-frame clones and leaves some out. In the table there are about 55,000 clones, roughly 77% of which are singletons. This specimen consisted of PBMCs, obtained around atezolizumab (anti-PD-L1) treatment. The receptors come from a man aged 65-85 years with urothelial cancer.

The rearrangement joins TRBV19 to TRBJ1-1; the D gene is possibly TRBD1 (5 bases). The CDR3 loop spans 16 amino acids. The ends were cut back, 4 bases at V and 0 bases at J, with 15 bases in the middle. Germline V CDR1 and CDR2: LNHDA, SQIVND (reference sequence). For the CDR3, the DNA is TGTGCCAGTAGTACAGGGCCTCAAGGCCTGAACACTGAAGCTTTCTTT. It is translated as CASSTGPQGLNTEAFF.

The chain carries TRBV10-3 and TRBJ1-6; D not certain. CDR3 length: 13 amino acids. V gave up 5 bases and J gave up 8 bases, with 10 bases separating them. Germline V gene lookup returns CDR1 ENHRY and CDR2 SYGVKD. The chain's CDR3 is CAISSAGDSPLHF. CDR3 in DNA: TGTGCCATCAGTAGTGCGGGCGATTCACCCCTCCACTTT.

This chain joins TRBV4-1 and TRBJ2-2; possible D gene TRBD2, 6 bases. Germline-derived CDR1 and CDR2 are MGHRA and YSYEKL. The CDR3 has 15 amino acids. Trimming stripped 1 base from V and 7 bases from J, with 13 bases between. CDR3 in amino acids: CASSQGVAVGGELFF. CDR3 bases: TGCGCCAGCAGCCAAGGCGTAGCGGTCGGCGGGGAGCTGTTTTTT.

The rearrangement uses TRBV4-3 and TRBJ2-5; 14 bases are a match to TRBD2. Trimming at V came to 1 base and at J to 5 bases, leaving 6 bases not matched to a gene. CDR1 is LGHNA and CDR2 is YSLEER in the germline V gene. The CDR3 is 17 residues long. This chain's CDR3 is CASSQVGTSGGGETQYF. Here the CDR3 DNA reads TGCGCCAGCAGCCAAGTTGGGACTAGCGGGGGTGGTGAGACCCAGTACTTC.

V and J are TRBV7-2 and TRBJ1-6, with TRBD1 as a possible D gene (6 bases). Between the trimmed V and J ends, which lost 2 bases and 7 bases, there was a span of 12 bases. CDR3 size: 15 residues. Per the germline V gene, CDR1 is SGHTA and CDR2 is FQGNSA. CDR3 amino acids: CASSLQRDTNSPLHF. CDR3 bases: TGTGCCAGCAGCTTACAACGGGACACGAATTCACCCCTCCACTTT.

The chain couples TRBV28 to TRBJ2-5; TRBD1 matches 7 bases. CDR3 length: 13 amino acids. The germline gives CDR1 MDHEN, CDR2 SYDVKM. V gave up 4 bases and J gave up 4 bases; unmatched junction bases: 3. The DNA of the CDR3 is TGTGCCAGCAGTTCCCGGGACAGAGAGACCCAGTACTTC. Encoded protein: CASSSRDRETQYF.

The gene calls are TRBV4-2 and TRBJ2-2, with D maybe TRBD2 (5 bases). Germline CDR1 and CDR2: LGHNA and YNFKEQ. Trimming removed 0 bases at V and 5 bases at J, with 13 bases between. This CDR3 has 16 residues. The CDR3 DNA sequence: TGTGCCAGCAGCCAAGATTGGGGTGGCGGGACCGGGGAGCTGTTTTTT. It codes for CASSQDWGGGTGELFF.

This rearrangement joins TRBV5-4 to TRBJ1-5; TRBD1 aligns across 8 bases. The length of the CDR3 is 17 residues. Germline CDR1 reads SGHNT; CDR2 reads YYREEE (reference sequence). The J segment lost 0 bases and the V segment lost 3 bases, leaving 8 bases of the junction unmatched. CDR3 in DNA: TGTGCCAGCAGCTGGAGGACAGGGCAATATAGCAATCAGCCCCAGCATTTT. Amino acids: CASSWRTGQYSNQPQHF.

The chain links TRBV7-2 to TRBJ2-1; 9 nucleotides align to TRBD2. Germline V gene data show CDR1 as SGHTA and CDR2 as FQGNSA. The CDR3 runs 15 residues. V dropped 7 bases and J dropped 4; count of bases not matched to a gene: 8. The CDR3 DNA follows: TGTGCCAGCACAATGACTAGCGGACAATACAATGAGCAGTTCTTC. This translates into CASTMTSGQYNEQFF.

The J gene is TRBJ2-3, the V gene TRBV7-3; 11 bases match TRBD2. V dropped 1 base and J dropped 3; count of bases not matched to a gene: 0. This CDR3 region has 15 residues. Germline V CDR1 and CDR2: SGHTA, FQGTGA. The CDR3 region has the DNA TGTGCCAGCAGCTTAAGACTAGCGGGGACAGATACGCAGTATTTT. Its protein product is CASSLRLAGTDTQYF.